A single T cell receptor beta chain is shown here with its context. Its target is not known. UMI labels and 5' RACE were used to prepare the TRB cDNA libraries. Reanalyzing the 5' RACE reads, TCRdb keeps one entry per CDR3 protein, without DNA. This repertoire includes around 63,000 distinct CDR3 sequences. Per the germline V gene, CDR1 is SEHNR and CDR2 is FQNEAQ (reference sequence). The CDR3 runs 12 residues. The sample belongs to a study of CXCR3-negative and CXCR3-positive naive CD8 T cells. Overall study results and limits: Naive CXCR3-positive and CXCR3-negative cells shared similar TRBV-TRBJ usage, unlike memory cells. Naive cells positive for CXCR3 carried more hydrophobic TRB CDR3s than CXCR3-negative ones. The study found comparably high diversity in both naive subsets and much lower diversity in memory CD8+ cells.

Input material: naive CXCR3+ CD8+ T cells from blood. Subset denoted: CD45RO-CCR7+CD27+CD95- naive CD8+ T cells expressing CXCR3 (TNR3+). This chain links TRBV7-9 with TRBJ1-5; the TCRdb D gene call, TRBD1, has no DNA to confirm it. The origin of this receptor is a human donor in good health. Some clones in this sample may be carry-over from other donors' samples. CDR3 residues: CASSLGSGDQHF.